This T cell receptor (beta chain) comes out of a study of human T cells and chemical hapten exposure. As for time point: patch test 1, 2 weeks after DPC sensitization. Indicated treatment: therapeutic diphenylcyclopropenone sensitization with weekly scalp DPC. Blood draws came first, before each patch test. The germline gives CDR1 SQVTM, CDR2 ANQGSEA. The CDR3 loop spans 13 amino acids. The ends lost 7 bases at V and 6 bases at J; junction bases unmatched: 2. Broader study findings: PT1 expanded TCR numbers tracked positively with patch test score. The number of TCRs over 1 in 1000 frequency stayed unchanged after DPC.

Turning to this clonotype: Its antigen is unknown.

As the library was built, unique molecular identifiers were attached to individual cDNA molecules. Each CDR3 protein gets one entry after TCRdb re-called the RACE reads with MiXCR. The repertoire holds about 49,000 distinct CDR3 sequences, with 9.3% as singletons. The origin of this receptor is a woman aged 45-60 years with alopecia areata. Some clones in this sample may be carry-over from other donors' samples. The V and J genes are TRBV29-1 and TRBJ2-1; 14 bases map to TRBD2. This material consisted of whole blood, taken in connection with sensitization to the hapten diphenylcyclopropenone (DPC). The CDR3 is CSGGLAGVNEQFF. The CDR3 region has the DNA TGCAGCGGGGGACTAGCGGGAGTCAATGAGCAGTTCTTC.